Below, one T cell receptor (beta chain) is given with its context. This sample was included in a study of T cell changes during pregnancy in multiple sclerosis. The CDR3 consists of 13 residues. Unmatched junction bases numbered 6, after V lost 7 bases and J lost 4 bases. Per the germline V gene, CDR1 is ENHRY and CDR2 is SYGVKD. The repertoire was sequenced with immunoSEQ multiplex PCR; TCRdb's copy has only in-frame clones and lacks some. The data hold over 45,000 clones, with around 91% observed a single time. The rearrangement uses TRBV10-3 and TRBJ1-2; 7 bases are shared with TRBD1. The receptor was derived from a female donor with multiple sclerosis, enrolled in a pregnancy study. Sequenced material: peripheral blood, taken after pregnancy. CDR3 protein: CAINRDSGYGYTF. Here the CDR3 DNA reads TGTGCCATCAACCGGGACAGTGGCTATGGCTACACCTTC.